This T cell receptor (beta chain) originates from a study of shared clonotypes between healthy human individuals. Study context: Three plates were used per donor for CD4 naive, three for CD4 memory, two for CD8 naive and one for CD8 memory.

A split of CD4+ cells into CD45RA+ naive and CD45RA-negative memory subsets was performed. The protocol was immunoSEQ multiplex PCR, while the TCRdb copy is restricted to in-frame clones and leaves out a portion. The sample contains 190,000 or so clones, around 63% of which appear only once. Looked up from germline, CDR1 is MNHEY and CDR2 is SVGAGI. Between the trimmed V and J ends, which lost 2 bases and 0 bases, there was a span of 11 bases. CDR3 length: 15 residues. The chain uses TRBV6-5 and TRBJ2-7, with D perhaps TRBD2 (6 bases). Input material: memory CD4+ T cells sorted from blood. Subset specified: CD45RA-negative fraction. This clonotype was obtained from a man younger than 40 in good health. The CDR3 DNA is TGTGCCAGCAGTTACCGACAGACTAGCTCCTACGAGCAGTACTTC. It translates to CASSYRQTSSYEQYF.